These 13 T cell receptor beta chains were all obtained from the same sample, sequenced in a study of human T cells and chemical hapten exposure. MiXCR was run by TCRdb on the RACE reads, yielding one entry per CDR3 protein. This table has approximately 92,000 distinct CDR3 sequences, about an eighth appearing once. Indicated time point: patch test 2, 6 weeks after DPC sensitization. Indicated treatment: therapeutic diphenylcyclopropenone sensitization with weekly scalp DPC. Sequenced material: whole blood, taken in connection with sensitization to the hapten diphenylcyclopropenone (DPC). The receptors here all came from a woman aged 40 to 50 with alopecia areata. Some clones in this sample may be carry-over from other donors' samples.

Concerning this clonotype itself: It may be a read error: a sequence one base away is much more abundant. The chain recombines TRBV6-1 with TRBJ1-1; TRBD1 matches 9 bases. Germline V gene sequence: CDR1 MNHNS, CDR2 SASEGT. With 6 bases clipped from V and 7 bases from J, the junction kept 9 bases outside the gene matches. There are 14 residues in the CDR3. CDR3 DNA: TGTGCCAGCAGGGTCGCCGGGACAGGGATTGAAGCTTTCTTT. Translating it yields CASRVAGTGIEAFF.

This clonotype was detected a few times. The rearrangement joins TRBV28 to TRBJ2-4, with D maybe TRBD1 (5 bases). The CDR3 spans 12 residues. Germline loops: CDR1 MDHEN, CDR2 SYDVKM. Trimming stripped 7 bases from V and 8 bases from J, with 12 bases between. In DNA, the CDR3 is TGTGCCAGCACTGGGGCTTTCGACATTCAGTACTTC. Amino acid sequence: CASTGAFDIQYF.

This chain connects TRBV4-2 to TRBJ2-1; D possibly matches TRBD1 or TRBD2 (5 bases each). The CDR3 has 16 amino acids. V gave up 0 bases and J gave up 5 bases, with 14 bases separating them. The germline gives CDR1 LGHNA, CDR2 YNFKEQ. CDR3 in DNA: TGTGCCAGCAGCCAAGATCAACGGGGACCCAACAATGAGCAGTTCTTC. Its protein product is CASSQDQRGPNNEQFF.

This clonotype was recorded a few times. The chain recombines TRBV29-1 with TRBJ2-4; 7 nucleotides agree with TRBD2. The germline CDR1 and CDR2 sequences are SQVTM and ANQGSEA. This CDR3 contains 11 residues. V lost 3 bases and J lost 8; bases outside the gene matches: 1. The CDR3 nucleotides read TGCAGCGTTGACCGGGGGGACATTCAGTACTTC. It translates to CSVDRGDIQYF.

DNA of the CDR3: TGTGCCAGCACCCCCGACAGGGGCCTATACGAGCAGTACTTC. Residues: CASTPDRGLYEQYF. The chain has TRBV12-3 or TRBV12-4 and TRBJ2-7, with 8 positions matching TRBD1. The CDR3 has 14 residues. With 7 bases clipped from V and 4 bases from J, the junction kept 9 bases outside the gene matches.

This clonotype appeared many times. The chain combines TRBV5-6 with TRBJ2-4; TRBD2 aligns across 10 bases. The CDR3 has 17 amino acids. Unmatched junction bases numbered 6, after V lost 3 bases and J lost 0 bases. Germline CDR1 and CDR2: SGHDT and YYEEEE. The CDR3 here is CASSSRTSGLAKNIQYF. The CDR3 coding sequence is TGTGCCAGCAGCTCTAGGACTAGCGGACTAGCCAAAAACATTCAGTACTTC. The full variable domain, rest sourced from reference TRBV5-6 and TRBJ2-4, is DAGVTQSPTHLIKTRGQQVTLRCSPKSGHDTVSWYQQALGQGPQFIFQYYEEEERQRGNFPDRFSGHQFPNYSSELNVNALLLGDSALYLCASSSRTSGLAKNIQYFGAGTRLSVL.

The rearrangement links TRBV9 to TRBJ2-2; 8 bases align to TRBD2. Per the germline V gene, CDR1 is SGDLS and CDR2 is YYNGEE. V shed 4 bases, J shed 0 bases, and the junction held 2 bases outside the gene matches. The CDR3 extends over 15 amino acids. CDR3 residues: CASSLLAANTGELFF. CDR3 DNA sequence: TGTGCCAGCAGCTTACTAGCGGCGAACACCGGGGAGCTGTTTTTT.

This rearrangement joins TRBV4-3 to TRBJ1-1; possible D gene TRBD1, 5 bases. V lost 6 bases, J lost 6 bases, and 11 bases lay in between. The CDR3 has 12 residues. The germline V gene encodes CDR1 LGHNA and CDR2 YSLEER. The DNA of the CDR3 is TGCGCCAGCAGTGGGTTGGGGGCTGAAGCTTTCTTT. Its protein product is CASSGLGAEAFF.

This clonotype was seen repeatedly, ten times or more. The CDR3 bases are TGTGCCAGCAGCCAAAACAGGGGAACCATGAACACTGAAGCTTTCTTT. As protein: CASSQNRGTMNTEAFF. The chain couples TRBV14 to TRBJ1-1, with TRBD1 matching 7 bases. The CDR3 runs to 16 residues. The V and J ends lost 2 bases and 0 bases, in that order; junction bases with no gene match: 6. CDR1 is SGHDN, CDR2 FVKESK, per germline.

This clonotype was counted many times. The CDR3, as DNA: TGTGCCAGCAGCCAAGTGGCTAGCGAAGAGACCCAGTACTTC. Its translation is CASSQVASEETQYF. The rearrangement uses TRBV14 and TRBJ2-5; TRBD2 might be the D (6 bases). Germline assignment: CDR1 SGHDN and CDR2 FVKESK. V lost 1 base and J 3 bases, leaving 9 bases between the germline ends. This CDR3 comprises 14 residues.

Many counts were recorded for this clonotype. The chain links TRBV6-5 to TRBJ1-1; D ambiguous. Looked up from germline, CDR1 is MNHEY and CDR2 is SVGAGI. This CDR3 spans 13 amino acids. Between the trimmed V and J ends, which lost 0 bases and 5 bases, there was a span of 7 bases. The DNA for the CDR3 is TGTGCCAGCAGTTACTCAGCCGGAACTGAAGCTTTCTTT. Residues: CASSYSAGTEAFF.

This clonotype was counted at least ten times. The chain combines TRBV7-2 with TRBJ2-1; 8 nucleotides agree with TRBD1. The CDR3 totals 19 residues. Looked up from germline, CDR1 is SGHTA and CDR2 is FQGNSA. The trim removed 5 bases at V and 0 bases at J, leaving 15 bases unmatched. DNA of the CDR3: TGTGCCAGCAGCCCCCGGACAGGGAGGCCCCCTTCCTCCTACAATGAGCAGTTCTTC. Encoded protein: CASSPRTGRPPSSYNEQFF.

V gene TRBV28 combines with J gene TRBJ1-3; D is uncertain. This CDR3 has 12 amino acids. Between the trimmed V and J ends, which lost 2 bases and 3 bases, there was a span of 2 bases. CDR1 and CDR2 from the germline V gene are MDHEN and SYDVKM. CDR3 sequence reads: CASSLSGNTIYF. The CDR3 DNA follows: TGTGCCAGCAGTTTAAGTGGAAACACCATATATTTT.